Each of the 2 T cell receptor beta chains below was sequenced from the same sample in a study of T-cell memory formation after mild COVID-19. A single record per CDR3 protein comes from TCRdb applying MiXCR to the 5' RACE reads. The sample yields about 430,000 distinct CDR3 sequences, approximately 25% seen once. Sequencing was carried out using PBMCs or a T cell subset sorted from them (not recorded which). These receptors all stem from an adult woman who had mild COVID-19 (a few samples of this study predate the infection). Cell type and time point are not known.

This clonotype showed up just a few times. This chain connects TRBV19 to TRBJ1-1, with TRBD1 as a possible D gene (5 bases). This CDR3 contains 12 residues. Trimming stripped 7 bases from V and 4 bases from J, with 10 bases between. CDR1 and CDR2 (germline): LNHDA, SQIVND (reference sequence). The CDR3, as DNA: TGTGCCAGTAACACAGGAGGCACTGAAGCTTTCTTT. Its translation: CASNTGGTEAFF.

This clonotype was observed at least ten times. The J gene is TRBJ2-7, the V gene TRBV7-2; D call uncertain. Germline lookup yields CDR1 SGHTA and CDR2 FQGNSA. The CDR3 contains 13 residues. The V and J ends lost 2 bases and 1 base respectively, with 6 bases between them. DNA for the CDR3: TGTGCCAGCAGCTTATCGGTGTCCTACGAGCAGTACTTC. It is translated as CASSLSVSYEQYF.